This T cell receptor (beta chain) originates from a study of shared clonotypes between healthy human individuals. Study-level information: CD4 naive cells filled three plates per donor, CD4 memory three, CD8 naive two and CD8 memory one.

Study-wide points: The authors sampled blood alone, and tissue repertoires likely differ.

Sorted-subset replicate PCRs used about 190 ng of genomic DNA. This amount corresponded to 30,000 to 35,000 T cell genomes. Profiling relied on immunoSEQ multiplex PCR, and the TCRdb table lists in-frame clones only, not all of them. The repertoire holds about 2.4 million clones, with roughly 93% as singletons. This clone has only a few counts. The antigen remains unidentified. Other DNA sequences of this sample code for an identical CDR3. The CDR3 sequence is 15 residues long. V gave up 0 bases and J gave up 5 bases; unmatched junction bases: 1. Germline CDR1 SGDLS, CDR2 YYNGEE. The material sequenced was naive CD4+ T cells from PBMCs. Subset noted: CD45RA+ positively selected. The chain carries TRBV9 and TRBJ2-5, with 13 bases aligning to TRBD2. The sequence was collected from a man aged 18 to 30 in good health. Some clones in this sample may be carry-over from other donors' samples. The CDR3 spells CASSVGTSGSETQYF. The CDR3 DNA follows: TGTGCCAGCAGCGTAGGGACTAGCGGGAGTGAGACCCAGTACTTC. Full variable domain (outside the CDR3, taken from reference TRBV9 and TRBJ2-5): DSGVTQTPKHLITATGQRVTLRCSPRSGDLSVYWYQQSLDQGLQFLIQYYNGEERAKGNILERFSAQQFPDLHSELNLSSLELGDSALYFCASSVGTSGSETQYFGPGTRLLVL.